A single sample is the source of the 2 T cell receptor beta chains below, sequenced in a study of blood T cell repertoires in COVID-19. Clones were sequenced by immunoSEQ multiplex PCR, and TCRdb holds only the in-frame ones, with some missing. The data show tens of thousands of clones, 87% seen once. The sequenced sample was peripheral blood. The source is a human donor in a cohort sampled during active COVID-19.

This clone has a handful of counts. The chain uses TRBV5-4 and TRBJ2-3; 15 positions match TRBD2. The CDR3 contains 17 residues. The germline CDR1 and CDR2 sequences are SGHNT and YYREEE (reference sequence). The V segment lost 4 bases and the J segment 5 bases; nucleotides outside the gene matches: 8. CDR3 coding DNA: TGTGCCAGCAGCAGGGGACTAGCGGGAGGTTTTGTAGATACGCAGTATTTT. This gives the protein CASSRGLAGGFVDTQYF.

J is TRBJ2-1 and V is TRBV27; D call uncertain. The CDR3 covers 14 residues. Trimming took 7 bases from V and 0 from J, leaving 10 bases between them. CDR1 is MNHEY and CDR2 is SMNVEV in the germline V gene (reference sequence). The DNA for the CDR3 is TGTGCCAGCAAGAGAGCTAGCTCCTACAATGAGCAGTTCTTC. Its protein is CASKRASSYNEQFF.